This is a list of T cell receptor beta chains from one sample in a study of blood T cells in healthy people across ages. MiXCR, applied by TCRdb to the 5' RACE reads, yields one record per CDR3 protein. This table has under 2,000,000 distinct CDR3 sequences, just under 50% appearing once. The sequenced sample was blood. Receptors were obtained from a woman aged 40 to 50 in good health. The CDR3 runs from the conserved cysteine through the conserved F or W. D genes are given only for firm matches. Clone size is given for some rows only: seen once, a few or many times, or a class if the clone is expanded.

V gene: TRBV28
D gene: NA
clone size: NA
J gene: TRBJ2-3
CDR3 DNA: TGTGCCAGCAATCCCTACTCGTCTTACCGCACAGATACGCAGTATTTT
CDR3 protein: CASNPYSSYRTDTQYF

V gene: TRBV7-9
D gene: NA
clone size: few
J gene: TRBJ2-1
CDR3 DNA: TGTGCCAGCAGCCCCCCCGGTGGGGGACAACGTTCGTTCTTC
CDR3 protein: CASSPPGGGQRSFF

V gene: TRBV12-3/TRBV12-4
D gene: TRBD1
clone size: NA
J gene: TRBJ2-3
CDR3 DNA: TGTGCCAGCAGTTTAGTCGGGACAGTATATGCAGATACGCAGTATTTT
CDR3 protein: CASSLVGTVYADTQYF

V gene: TRBV25-1
D gene: TRBD1
clone size: NA
J gene: TRBJ2-4
CDR3 DNA: TGTGCCAGCAGTGCCGAGATGATGACAGGGTTCAAAAACATTCAGTACTTC
CDR3 protein: CASSAEMMTGFKNIQYF

V gene: TRBV5-8
D gene: NA
clone size: NA
J gene: TRBJ2-7
CDR3 DNA: TGTGCCAGCAGCTTTTGGGCAGCTACCTACGAGCAGTACTTC
CDR3 protein: CASSFWAATYEQYF

V gene: TRBV27
D gene: NA
clone size: NA
J gene: TRBJ1-2
CDR3 DNA: TGTGCCAGCAGTTCGGTAAACAGGGACTTTTTGGGCTACACCTTC
CDR3 protein: CASSSVNRDFLGYTF

V gene: TRBV12-5
D gene: NA
clone size: few
J gene: TRBJ2-3
CDR3 DNA: TGTGCTAGTGGTTCCCCGGGTTCTGATACGCAGTATTTT
CDR3 protein: CASGSPGSDTQYF

V gene: TRBV6-1
D gene: NA
clone size: NA
J gene: TRBJ2-3
CDR3 DNA: TGTGCCACCCCTGGGAGAGCGACAGATACGCAGTATTTT
CDR3 protein: CATPGRATDTQYF

V gene: TRBV20-1
D gene: NA
clone size: NA
J gene: TRBJ2-1
CDR3 DNA: TGCAGTGTTCTGGGGGTCTACAATGAGCAGTTCTTC
CDR3 protein: CSVLGVYNEQFF

V gene: TRBV5-4
D gene: NA
clone size: NA
J gene: TRBJ2-5
CDR3 DNA: TGTGCCAGCAGCCCGTTCCCGGGCGGGGTCGGGGAGACCCAGTACTTC
CDR3 protein: CASSPFPGGVGETQYF

V gene: TRBV6-5
D gene: NA
clone size: NA
J gene: TRBJ1-5
CDR3 DNA: TGTGCCAGCAGACAAGGAAGAAATAGCAATCAGCCCCAGCATTTT
CDR3 protein: CASRQGRNSNQPQHF

V gene: TRBV7-2
D gene: NA
clone size: NA
J gene: TRBJ2-5
CDR3 DNA: TGTGCCAGCAGCTTAGAAGGGAATGTCGACGAGACCCAGTACTTC
CDR3 protein: CASSLEGNVDETQYF

V gene: TRBV29-1
D gene: NA
clone size: few
J gene: TRBJ1-2
CDR3 DNA: TGCAGCGTTGAAGTTCGGGGACCCAACTATGGCTACACCTTC
CDR3 protein: CSVEVRGPNYGYTF

V gene: TRBV2
D gene: NA
clone size: NA
J gene: TRBJ2-1
CDR3 DNA: TGTGCCAGCACTAGCCGGGGTTTTAATGAGCAGTTCTTC
CDR3 protein: CASTSRGFNEQFF

V gene: TRBV6-2/TRBV6-3
D gene: NA
clone size: few
J gene: TRBJ2-7
CDR3 DNA: TGTGCCAGCAGCGCCCCCGGACGGAGCTCCTACGAGCAGTACTTC
CDR3 protein: CASSAPGRSSYEQYF

V gene: TRBV6-5
D gene: NA
clone size: NA
J gene: TRBJ1-1
CDR3 DNA: TGTGCCAGCAGGGCGTTGACAGACACTGAAGCTTTCTTT
CDR3 protein: CASRALTDTEAFF

V gene: TRBV29-1
D gene: NA
clone size: NA
J gene: TRBJ2-4
CDR3 DNA: TGCAGCGTTGAAGAAGTCAGGGGAATGGGGCAGTACTTC
CDR3 protein: CSVEEVRGMGQYF

V gene: TRBV7-2
D gene: NA
clone size: few
J gene: TRBJ2-7
CDR3 DNA: TGTGCCAGCAGCCCCCGAGGGCAGGGAGGCTACGAGCAGTACTTC
CDR3 protein: CASSPRGQGGYEQYF

V gene: TRBV28
D gene: NA
clone size: NA
J gene: TRBJ1-2
CDR3 DNA: TGTGCCAGCAGTCCTACTCGGCCCGGGCTCTATGGCTACACCTTC
CDR3 protein: CASSPTRPGLYGYTF

V gene: TRBV5-1
D gene: TRBD1
clone size: few
J gene: TRBJ2-7
CDR3 DNA: TGCGCCAGCAGCTGGGACAGGGGGCCCTACGAGCAGTACTTC
CDR3 protein: CASSWDRGPYEQYF

V gene: TRBV7-9
D gene: NA
clone size: NA
J gene: TRBJ2-1
CDR3 DNA: TGTGCCAGCAGCCACCGGGACACCTTAAACAATGAGCAGTTCTTC
CDR3 protein: CASSHRDTLNNEQFF

V gene: TRBV2
D gene: TRBD1
clone size: NA
J gene: TRBJ2-1
CDR3 DNA: TGTGCCAGCAGTGGAGGCCTAATGGACAGGTGGTCCTACAATGAGCAGTTCTTC
CDR3 protein: CASSGGLMDRWSYNEQFF

V gene: TRBV7-2
D gene: TRBD1
clone size: NA
J gene: TRBJ2-3
CDR3 DNA: TGTACCAGCAGCCTACAGGGGGTTATAACTACAGATACGCAGTATTTT
CDR3 protein: CTSSLQGVITTDTQYF

V gene: TRBV29-1
D gene: NA
clone size: NA
J gene: TRBJ2-7
CDR3 DNA: TGCAGCGTTGTCGGCAGGGGGGGCCCCTACGAGCAGTACTTC
CDR3 protein: CSVVGRGGPYEQYF

V gene: TRBV5-1
D gene: TRBD2
clone size: NA
J gene: TRBJ2-1
CDR3 DNA: TGCGCCAGCCGGATTACTAGCGGGGGGGCTGGTGAGCAGTTCTTC
CDR3 protein: CASRITSGGAGEQFF

V gene: TRBV4-3
D gene: NA
clone size: NA
J gene: TRBJ1-6
CDR3 DNA: TGCGCCAGCAGCCAAGGACGGAATAATTCACCCCTCCACTTT
CDR3 protein: CASSQGRNNSPLHF

V gene: TRBV20-1
D gene: NA
clone size: NA
J gene: TRBJ2-7
CDR3 DNA: TGCAGTGCTGACTTTGGGTTCGGCGAGCAGTACTTC
CDR3 protein: CSADFGFGEQYF

V gene: TRBV4-1
D gene: TRBD1
clone size: few
J gene: TRBJ1-2
CDR3 DNA: TGCGCCAGCAGGAGTCCGGGACAGGGGAACTATGGCTACACCTTC
CDR3 protein: CASRSPGQGNYGYTF

V gene: TRBV15
D gene: TRBD1
clone size: few
J gene: TRBJ2-3
CDR3 DNA: TGTGCCACCAGCAGCTCACAGGGGATGCGTACAGATACGCAGTATTTT
CDR3 protein: CATSSSQGMRTDTQYF

V gene: TRBV20-1
D gene: NA
clone size: few
J gene: TRBJ2-1
CDR3 DNA: TGCAGTGCTGACCGGGGATACTACAATGAGCAGTTCTTC
CDR3 protein: CSADRGYYNEQFF

V gene: TRBV7-2
D gene: NA
clone size: few
J gene: TRBJ1-6
CDR3 DNA: TGTGCCAGCAGCTTAACCTCCTATAATTCACCCCTCCACTTT
CDR3 protein: CASSLTSYNSPLHF

V gene: TRBV25-1
D gene: NA
clone size: NA
J gene: TRBJ2-5
CDR3 DNA: TGTGCCAGCAGTGACCAGACGTTTCTCAAGGGGACCCAGTACTTC
CDR3 protein: CASSDQTFLKGTQYF

V gene: TRBV27
D gene: NA
clone size: NA
J gene: TRBJ2-1
CDR3 DNA: TGTGCCAGCAGTTTATCGTACGGAAATGAGCAGTTCTTC
CDR3 protein: CASSLSYGNEQFF

V gene: TRBV6-4
D gene: NA
clone size: NA
J gene: TRBJ2-5
CDR3 DNA: TGTGCCAGCAGTCCTACCGTCGGCGTACTCCAAGAGACCCAGTACTTC
CDR3 protein: CASSPTVGVLQETQYF

V gene: TRBV18
D gene: NA
clone size: NA
J gene: TRBJ2-3
CDR3 DNA: TGTGCCAGCTCACCTAAACAGTCTAGCACAGATACGCAGTATTTT
CDR3 protein: CASSPKQSSTDTQYF

V gene: TRBV5-1
D gene: NA
clone size: few
J gene: TRBJ2-7
CDR3 DNA: TGCGCCAGCAGCTTCGGGGCTCAGGACTACGAGCAGTACTTC
CDR3 protein: CASSFGAQDYEQYF

V gene: TRBV20-1
D gene: TRBD2
clone size: NA
J gene: TRBJ2-7
CDR3 DNA: TGCAGTGCGAATCCTGCTAGCGGCAGCTCCTACGAGCAGTACTTC
CDR3 protein: CSANPASGSSYEQYF

V gene: TRBV6-2/TRBV6-3
D gene: NA
clone size: NA
J gene: TRBJ1-6
CDR3 DNA: TGTGCCAGCAGTTCCGAACAGGATTCTGATTCCTATAATTCACCCCTCCACTTT
CDR3 protein: CASSSEQDSDSYNSPLHF

V gene: TRBV12-3/TRBV12-4
D gene: NA
clone size: NA
J gene: TRBJ1-5
CDR3 DNA: TGTGCCAGCAGTTCGAGTACACCTAGCAATCAGCCCCAGCATTTT
CDR3 protein: CASSSSTPSNQPQHF